The rows below give T cell receptor beta chains drawn from one sample of a study of glioma-infiltrating T cells. Each CDR3 protein is one row after TCRdb ran MiXCR on the multiplex PCR reads. The sample shows approximately 12,000 distinct CDR3 sequences, 26% of them seen only once. Sequenced: glioma tissue, nonneoplastic brain tissue, or PBMCs (not recorded which). The source of these receptors is a human donor with low-grade glioma or glioblastoma, undergoing nonglioma brain surgery, or in good health (not recorded which). Each CDR3 is given with its conserved first and last residue. D genes are given only for firm matches. Only part of the rows carry a size: once, few, many, or a class if the clone is expanded.

many | TRBJ2-1 | TRBD2 | TRBV20-1 | CSASGGTSGVSYNEQFF | TGCAGTGCTAGCGGTGGGACTAGCGGGGTCTCCTACAATGAGCAGTTCTTC
- | TRBJ2-3 | - | TRBV6-1 | CASRPKGGGMSTDTQYF | TGTGCCAGCAGACCTAAGGGGGGGGGAATGAGCACAGATACGCAGTATTTT
few | TRBJ1-1 | - | TRBV2 | CASSFEGVNTEAFF | TGTGCCAGCAGTTTCGAAGGGGTAAACACTGAAGCTTTCTTT
- | TRBJ2-4 | - | TRBV19 | CASSTWEAKNIQYF | TGTGCCAGTAGCACATGGGAAGCCAAAAACATTCAGTACTTC
many | TRBJ1-5 | TRBD1 | TRBV27 | CASSPDRGQPQHF | TGTGCCAGCAGTCCGGACAGGGGTCAGCCCCAGCATTTT
many | TRBJ2-7 | TRBD2 | TRBV20-1 | CSASGVAGGLSYEQYF | TGCAGTGCTAGCGGGGTAGCGGGAGGCCTATCCTACGAGCAGTACTTC
few | TRBJ2-7 | - | TRBV7-2 | CASSSYSYEQYF | TGTGCCAGCAGTTCCTACTCCTACGAGCAGTACTTC
- | TRBJ2-7 | TRBD2 | TRBV10-3 | CAISGSFASGETEQYF | TGTGCCATCAGTGGGTCGTTTGCTAGCGGGGAGACGGAGCAGTACTTC
few | TRBJ2-4 | - | TRBV7-2 | CASSLLSGVQYF | TGTGCCAGCAGCTTACTATCGGGAGTTCAGTACTTC
- | TRBJ2-1 | - | TRBV13 | CASSLVLSSYNEQFF | TGTGCCAGCAGCTTAGTTCTGAGCTCCTACAATGAGCAGTTCTTC
many | TRBJ2-1 | - | TRBV7-3 | CASSLGEEQFF | TGTGCCAGCAGCTTAGGGGAAGAGCAGTTCTTC
many | TRBJ2-3 | - | TRBV28 | CASSQRSTDTQYF | TGTGCCAGCAGCCAAAGATCCACAGATACGCAGTATTTT
many | TRBJ2-3 | - | TRBV7-8 | CASSPSGRYTDTQYF | TGTGCCAGCAGCCCCTCGGGACGCTACACAGATACGCAGTATTTT
- | TRBJ2-3 | - | TRBV6-4 | CASSDNVQGGSDTQYF | TGTGCCAGCAGTGACAACGTACAGGGTGGATCAGATACGCAGTATTTT
medium-sized | TRBJ2-3 | - | TRBV20-1 | CSAISSGGADTQYF | TGCAGTGCCATATCCAGCGGAGGAGCAGATACGCAGTATTTT
few | TRBJ1-1 | - | TRBV5-4 | CATSPGVDTEAFF | TGTGCCACCTCTCCAGGGGTAGACACTGAAGCTTTCTTT
many | TRBJ1-4 | TRBD1 | TRBV25-1 | CASSEGDSFNEKLFF | TGTGCCAGCAGTGAAGGGGACAGCTTCAATGAAAAACTGTTTTTT
few | TRBJ2-7 | TRBD2 | TRBV11-2 | CASSLTSGFSYEQYF | TGTGCCAGCAGCTTAACTAGCGGGTTCTCCTACGAGCAGTACTTC
many | TRBJ1-1 | - | TRBV20-1 | CSERVGTDTEAFF | TGCAGTGAAAGGGTTGGGACGGACACTGAAGCTTTCTTT
- | TRBJ2-7 | - | TRBV6-1 | CASSEEKATSYEQYF | TGTGCCAGCAGTGAAGAAAAGGCTACCTCCTACGAGCAGTACTTC
- | TRBJ2-5 | TRBD1 | TRBV12-3/TRBV12-4 | CASSVTGGGETQYF | TGTGCCAGCAGTGTTACAGGGGGCGGTGAGACCCAGTACTTC
few | TRBJ1-2 | TRBD1 | TRBV7-3 | CASSLTGEFGYTF | TGTGCCAGCAGCTTGACAGGGGAGTTTGGCTACACCTTC
- | TRBJ2-7 | TRBD2 | TRBV5-1 | CASSTSGNSGNEQYF | TGCGCCAGCAGTACTAGCGGTAACTCGGGGAACGAGCAGTACTTC
- | TRBJ2-2 | - | TRBV18 | CASSPQTGNTGELFF | TGTGCCAGCTCACCCCAGACAGGGAACACCGGGGAGCTGTTTTTT
- | TRBJ1-5 | - | TRBV19 | CASSITPDYSNQPQHF | TGTGCCAGTAGTATAACACCTGATTATAGCAATCAGCCCCAGCATTTT
- | TRBJ2-7 | TRBD2 | TRBV28 | CASSRRSGNPFEQYF | TGTGCCAGCAGTCGTCGGAGCGGGAACCCCTTCGAGCAGTACTTC
many | TRBJ2-1 | TRBD2 | TRBV6-4 | CASSDYSSGSGNEQFF | TGTGCCAGCAGTGACTATTCTAGCGGGAGTGGCAATGAGCAGTTCTTC
- | TRBJ2-3 | - | TRBV10-3 | CAISDLVPAGASTDTQYF | TGTGCCATCAGTGACCTCGTACCGGCCGGGGCGAGCACAGATACGCAGTATTTT
- | TRBJ2-7 | TRBD2 | TRBV20-1 | CSAYRVGLAGGTYEQYF | TGCAGTGCTTACAGGGTTGGACTAGCGGGAGGCACCTACGAGCAGTACTTC
- | TRBJ1-2 | - | TRBV7-2 | CASSWGSYGYTF | TGTGCCAGCAGCTGGGGTTCTTATGGCTACACCTTC
- | TRBJ2-7 | - | TRBV6-1 | CASSPPPQGEQYF | TGTGCCAGCAGCCCCCCCCCCCAGGGCGAGCAGTACTTC
few | TRBJ2-2 | TRBD2 | TRBV4-1 | CASSQGLAESRTGELFF | TGCGCCAGCAGCCAGGGACTAGCGGAATCGCGCACCGGGGAGCTGTTTTTT
large | TRBJ2-7 | - | TRBV28 | CASSPEQGTSGEQYF | TGTGCCAGCAGCCCCGAACAAGGGACATCTGGCGAGCAGTACTTC
many | TRBJ2-7 | - | TRBV20-1 | CSAGAAGEWNEQYF | TGCAGTGCGGGGGCGGCAGGGGAATGGAACGAGCAGTACTTC
few | TRBJ1-4 | - | TRBV19 | CASSRVLDNEKLFF | TGTGCCAGTTCGAGGGTTTTAGATAATGAAAAACTGTTTTTT
- | TRBJ2-1 | TRBD2 | TRBV13 | CASSLSSGRVYNEQFF | TGTGCCAGCAGCTTATCTAGCGGGAGGGTGTACAATGAGCAGTTCTTC
few | TRBJ2-1 | TRBD1 | TRBV12-3/TRBV12-4 | CASSLIGGGEQFF | TGTGCCAGCAGTTTAATAGGGGGCGGTGAGCAGTTCTTC
many | TRBJ1-6 | - | TRBV11-2 | CASSLTGYSPLHF | TGTGCCAGCAGCTTAACAGGGTATTCACCCCTCCACTTT
- | TRBJ2-5 | - | TRBV19 | CASSNGQQETQYF | TGTGCCAGTAGTAACGGTCAGCAAGAGACCCAGTACTTC
many | TRBJ2-1 | TRBD2 | TRBV6-1 | CASRIIAGEGSNEQFF | TGTGCCAGCAGGATTATAGCGGGAGAAGGGTCCAATGAGCAGTTCTTC
many | TRBJ2-7 | TRBD1 | TRBV6-2/TRBV6-3 | CASSYPRDRGGYEQYF | TGTGCCAGCAGTTACCCCCGGGACAGGGGTGGTTACGAGCAGTACTTC
few | TRBJ2-1 | - | TRBV7-6 | CASSGPGVGFNEQFF | TGTGCCAGCAGCGGTCCAGGGGTAGGGTTCAATGAGCAGTTCTTC
many | TRBJ2-3 | TRBD1 | TRBV24-1 | CATSPGQTDTDTQYF | TGTGCCACCAGTCCGGGACAGACTGACACAGATACGCAGTATTTT
few | TRBJ2-2 | - | TRBV28 | CASSRPPGLEGGELFF | TGTGCCAGCAGTCGCCCTCCAGGGCTTGAAGGCGGGGAGCTGTTTTTT
many | TRBJ2-1 | TRBD2 | TRBV4-2 | CASSQGLADSNEQFF | TGTGCCAGCAGCCAGGGACTAGCCGACTCCAATGAGCAGTTCTTC
many | TRBJ1-3 | TRBD1 | TRBV6-1 | CASRDRGVTGNTIYF | TGTGCCAGCAGGGACAGGGGAGTGACGGGAAACACCATATATTTT
few | TRBJ1-5 | - | TRBV20-1 | CSARGFGSNQPQHF | TGCAGTGCTAGAGGTTTTGGTAGCAATCAGCCCCAGCATTTT
many | TRBJ1-5 | TRBD1 | TRBV20-1 | CSALQAGTGGADSNQPQHF | TGCAGTGCTCTACAGGCCGGGACAGGGGGCGCAGATAGCAATCAGCCCCAGCATTTT
few | TRBJ1-1 | - | TRBV12-3/TRBV12-4 | CASSSRRMDIGQAFF | TGTGCCAGCAGTTCCCGCCGTATGGACATCGGACAAGCTTTCTTT
few | TRBJ2-2 | - | TRBV2 | CASRDDTGELFF | TGTGCCAGCAGGGACGACACCGGGGAGCTGTTTTTT